The entry below describes one T cell receptor beta chain. Treatment noted: roughly 19 received Ad26.COV2.S at low or high dose, single or two shots; roughly five received placebo; per-sample allocation not given. The samples were gathered on day 63 after the first injection of vaccine or placebo. Its platform was an Ad26 vector, and its expressed antigen was Wuhan-strain SARS-CoV-2 spike. The data originate from a study of Ad26.COV2.S vaccination and SARS-CoV-2 variants. Study-level background: Once or twice, 56 days apart, Ad26.COV2.S was delivered intramuscularly.

Method: immunoSEQ multiplex PCR; TCRdb's copy keeps in-frame clones and lacks some. Counted here are 350,000 to 500,000 clones, roughly 91% occurring once; the ten biggest clones make up about 4.4%. The germline CDR1 and CDR2 sequences are SEHNR and FQNEAQ (reference sequence). CDR3 size: 16 residues. With 1 base removed from V and 0 bases from J, the gap between germline ends came to 10 bases. The chain links TRBV7-9 to TRBJ2-1; perhaps D is TRBD1 or TRBD2 (5 bases each). The clonotype comes from a person between 18 and 59 years old who received the Ad26.COV2.S COVID-19 vaccine or a placebo. The material was peripheral blood, obtained in a trial of Ad26.COV2.S vaccine versus placebo. The CDR3 DNA sequence: TGTGCCAGCAGCTTAGGGGACCGAAGCTCCTACAATGAGCAGTTCTTC. Translation: CASSLGDRSSYNEQFF.